Listed here are 14 T cell receptor beta chains from one sample, sequenced in a study of blood T cell repertoires in COVID-19. Profiled with immunoSEQ multiplex PCR; TCRdb holds only in-frame clones, not every one. This table has about 150,000 clones, roughly 80% appearing once. Sample: peripheral blood. The source is a woman aged 60-75 years with acute or convalescent COVID-19.

The chain joins TRBV7-9 to TRBJ2-1, with D perhaps TRBD1 (6 bases). The CDR3 is 15 residues long. The germline V gene encodes CDR1 SEHNR and CDR2 FQNEAQ (reference sequence). Trimming removed 8 bases at V and 4 bases at J, with 18 bases between. The CDR3 nucleotides are TGTGCCAGCGCCGGCTGGCAGGGGCCGTACAATGAGCAGTTCTTC. Translated, it gives CASAGWQGPYNEQFF.

This rearrangement joins TRBV30 to TRBJ1-5; perhaps TRBD1 as D (5 bases). V was pared by 3 bases and J by 3 bases, with 9 bases between. Germline CDR1 GTSNPN, CDR2 SVGIG (reference sequence). The CDR3 totals 13 residues. CDR3 protein: CAWSGHDNQPQHF. The CDR3 nucleotides read TGTGCCTGGAGCGGACATGACAATCAGCCCCAGCATTTT.

J is TRBJ2-1 and V is TRBV7-9, with 10 bases that match TRBD1. The germline gives CDR1 SEHNR, CDR2 FQNEAQ (reference sequence). J was trimmed by 8 bases and V by 3 bases; bases with no gene match: 7. CDR3 length equals 15 residues. DNA of the CDR3: TGTGCCAGCAGCTTCACCGGGACAGGGGTCGATGAGCAGTTCTTC. Translation: CASSFTGTGVDEQFF.

V is TRBV12-3 or TRBV12-4 and J is TRBJ1-1, with TRBD1 matching 9 bases. The CDR3 spans 13 residues. V shed 3 bases, J shed 11 bases, and the junction held 7 bases outside the gene matches. The chain's CDR3 is CASSLRQGGRAFF. Here the CDR3 DNA reads TGTGCCAGCAGTTTGCGACAGGGGGGGCGGGCTTTCTTT.

This rearrangement joins TRBV5-1 to TRBJ2-5; TRBD1 is a possible D gene (6 bases). This CDR3 spans 15 amino acids. The V end lost 0 bases, the J end lost 3 bases, and 12 bases lay between the germline ends. The germline V gene has CDR1 SGHRS and CDR2 YFSETQ. This CDR3 is CASSLDGQTEETQYF. CDR3 DNA: TGCGCCAGCAGCTTGGATGGACAGACAGAAGAGACCCAGTACTTC.

The V and J genes are TRBV7-3 and TRBJ2-6, with D possibly matching TRBD2 (6 bases). V was shortened by 5 bases and J by 0 bases, with 11 bases between the two germline ends. CDR1 and CDR2 (germline): SGHTA, FQGTGA. CDR3 size: 16 residues. The CDR3 DNA reads TGTGCCAGCAGCCCCGGGGGAAGCTCTGGGGCCAACGTCCTGACTTTC. Its protein product is CASSPGGSSGANVLTF.

The chain recombines TRBV19 with TRBJ1-1; D might be TRBD1 (6 bases). CDR1 is LNHDA, CDR2 SQIVND, per germline (reference sequence). V was clipped by 5 bases and J by 5 bases, with 24 bases between them. CDR3 length: 17 amino acids. The CDR3, as DNA: TGTGCCAGTAGTTCCAAGGCCAAACAGGGTGTAGGGACTGAAGCTTTCTTT. Its protein product is CASSSKAKQGVGTEAFF.

The chain joins TRBV9 to TRBJ1-2; weak D call: TRBD1 (5 bases). Germline assignment: CDR1 SGDLS and CDR2 YYNGEE. The CDR3 totals 15 residues. The V gene lost 3 bases and the J gene lost 5 bases, with 17 bases spanning the gap. The CDR3 DNA reads as TGTGCCAGCAGCGAGGGGCGTGGACAAATTTATGGCTACACCTTC. It encodes CASSEGRGQIYGYTF.

The chain has TRBV6-5 and TRBJ2-5, with D tentatively TRBD1 (5 bases). The CDR3 is 15 amino acids. V was pared by 6 bases and J by 5 bases, with 19 bases between. Germline assignment: CDR1 MNHEY and CDR2 SVGAGI. The CDR3 coding sequence is TGTGCCAGCAGCGTTACCGGACAAAATGGGGAGACCCAGTACTTC. Protein product: CASSVTGQNGETQYF.

This chain links TRBV4-1 with TRBJ2-5; 8 bases map to TRBD2. CDR3 size: 15 residues. The ends lost 1 base at V and 0 bases at J; junction bases unmatched: 1. In germline, CDR1 is MGHRA, CDR2 YSYEKL. The CDR3: CASSQVAGYQETQYF. DNA for the CDR3: TGCGCCAGCAGCCAAGTAGCGGGGTACCAAGAGACCCAGTACTTC.

This clone was picked up a small number of times. The rearrangement links TRBV19 to TRBJ2-3; 7 bases line up with TRBD1. This CDR3 contains 13 residues. Germline V lookup: CDR1 LNHDA, CDR2 SQIVND (reference sequence). Trimming removed 5 bases from V and 1 base from J; junction bases left unmatched: 0. Written as DNA, the CDR3 is TGTGCCAGTAGTGGACAGGGCACAGATACGCAGTATTTT. Translated, it gives CASSGQGTDTQYF.

The rearrangement links TRBV2 to TRBJ2-3, with TRBD1 as a possible D gene (5 bases). Germline CDR1 SNHLY, CDR2 FYNNEI. V lost 6 bases and J 1 base, leaving 11 bases between the germline ends. This CDR3 has 14 residues. In DNA, the CDR3 is TGTGCCAGCAGGGCCCAGGGCGGCACAGATACGCAGTATTTT. Amino acid sequence: CASRAQGGTDTQYF.

The chain is built from TRBV6-2 or TRBV6-3 and TRBJ2-1, with 7 bases matching TRBD1. CDR1 MNHEY and CDR2 SVGEGT come from the germline V gene. V was clipped by 6 bases and J by 0 bases; unmatched bases: 11. The CDR3 has 17 amino acids. This CDR3 reads CASSRRLAGGSYNEQFF. The CDR3 region has the DNA TGTGCCAGCAGCCGCCGTTTGGCAGGGGGCTCCTACAATGAGCAGTTCTTC.

This rearrangement joins TRBV4-1 to TRBJ2-7; D uncertain. V lost 3 bases to trimming and J lost 3 bases, with 24 bases between them. Germline V lookup: CDR1 MGHRA, CDR2 YSYEKL. The CDR3 is 18 residues long. The CDR3 protein is CASSQQVETPLGYYEQYF. The CDR3 DNA follows: TGCGCCAGCAGCCAGCAGGTCGAGACCCCTCTCGGCTACTACGAGCAGTACTTC.